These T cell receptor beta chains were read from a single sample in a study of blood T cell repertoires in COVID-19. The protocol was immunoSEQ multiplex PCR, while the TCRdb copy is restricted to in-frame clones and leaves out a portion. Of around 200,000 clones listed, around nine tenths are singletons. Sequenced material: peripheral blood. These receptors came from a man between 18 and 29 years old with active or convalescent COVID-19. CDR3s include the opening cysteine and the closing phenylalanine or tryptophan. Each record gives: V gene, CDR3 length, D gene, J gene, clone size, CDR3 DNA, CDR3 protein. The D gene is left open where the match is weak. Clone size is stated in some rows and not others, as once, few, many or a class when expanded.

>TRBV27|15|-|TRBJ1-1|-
TGTGCCAGCAGTTTATCAACCGACACGAACACTGAAGCTTTCTTT
CASSLSTDTNTEAFF
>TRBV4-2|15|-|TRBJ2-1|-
TGTGCCAGCAGCCAAGTAGGGGATGCAGAGAATGAGCAGTTCTTC
CASSQVGDAENEQFF
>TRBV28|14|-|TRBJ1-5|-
TGTGCCAGTGCGGTGTGGGGCCCCAATCAGCCCCAGCATTTT
CASAVWGPNQPQHF
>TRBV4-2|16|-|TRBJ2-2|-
TGTGCCAGCAGCCAAAGCGGGCTGTCAGTAGCCGGGGAGCTGTTTTTT
CASSQSGLSVAGELFF
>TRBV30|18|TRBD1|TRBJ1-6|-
TGTGCCTGGAGGGGGAGACAGGGTCCTTGGGGATATAATTCACCCCTCCACTTT
CAWRGRQGPWGYNSPLHF
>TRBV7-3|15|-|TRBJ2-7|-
TGTGCCAGCAGCTTAACCGGATCGGAGAACTACGAGCAGTACTTC
CASSLTGSENYEQYF
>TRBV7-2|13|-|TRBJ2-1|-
TGTGCCAGCAGCTTTGGGGAGTACAATGAGCAGTTCTTC
CASSFGEYNEQFF
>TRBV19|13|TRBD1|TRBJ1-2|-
TGTGCCAGTAGCCTGGACAGGGACTATGGCTACACCTTC
CASSLDRDYGYTF
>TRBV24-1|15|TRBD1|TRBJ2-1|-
TGTGCCACCAGTGATGCGACAGGGGATTACAATGAGCAGTTCTTC
CATSDATGDYNEQFF
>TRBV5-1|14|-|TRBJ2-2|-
TGCGCCAGCAGCTTGGAACAGGGCACCGGGGAGCTGTTTTTT
CASSLEQGTGELFF
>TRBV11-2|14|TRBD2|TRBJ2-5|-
TGTGCCAGCAGCTTTGGGACTACAATGGAGACCCAGTACTTC
CASSFGTTMETQYF
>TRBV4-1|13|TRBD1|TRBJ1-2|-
TGCGCCAGCAGCGGACAGGGAATCGGAGGCTACACCTTC
CASSGQGIGGYTF
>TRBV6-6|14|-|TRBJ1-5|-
TGTGCCAGCGGCGGAGTGTATAGCAATCAGCCCCAGCATTTT
CASGGVYSNQPQHF
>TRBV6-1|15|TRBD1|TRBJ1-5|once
TGTGCCAGCAGGGAAGGACAGGGCTTCCATCAGCCCCAGCATTTT
CASREGQGFHQPQHF
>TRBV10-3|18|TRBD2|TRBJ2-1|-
TGTGCCATCTCACCCGGGACTAGCGGGGGGTCCTCCTACAATGAGCAGTTCTTC
CAISPGTSGGSSYNEQFF
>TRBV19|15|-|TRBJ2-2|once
TGTGCCAGTAGTATGAAGGGGATATGGGCCGGGGAGCTGTTTTTT
CASSMKGIWAGELFF
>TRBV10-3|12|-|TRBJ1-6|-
TGTGCCATCAGTGTGGAGAGTTCACCCCTCCACTTT
CAISVESSPLHF
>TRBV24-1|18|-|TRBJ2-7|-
TGTGCCCCCCATTGGGAGAAGGGCTATGAGGAGAGCTCCTACGAGCAGTACTTC
CAPHWEKGYEESSYEQYF
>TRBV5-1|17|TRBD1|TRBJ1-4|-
TGCGCCAGCAGCCCCCGACAGGGGACTGCAACTAATGAAAAACTGTTTTTT
CASSPRQGTATNEKLFF
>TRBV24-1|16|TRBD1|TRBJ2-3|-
TGTGCCACCAGTGATCAGCCGGGACAGAGCACAGATACGCAGTATTTT
CATSDQPGQSTDTQYF
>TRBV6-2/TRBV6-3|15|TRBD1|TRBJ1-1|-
TGTGCCAGCAGTCCACACAGGGGACTGAACACTGAAGCTTTCTTT
CASSPHRGLNTEAFF
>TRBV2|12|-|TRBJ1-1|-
TGTGCCAGCGAGGAGGCGAACACTGAAGCTTTCTTT
CASEEANTEAFF
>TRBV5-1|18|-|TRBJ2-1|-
TGCGCCAGCAGCTTGGATATGGACATAGGGGAATTTGGCAATGAGCAGTTCTTC
CASSLDMDIGEFGNEQFF
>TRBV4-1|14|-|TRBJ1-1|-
TGCGCCAGCAGCCAGGGGGGGGCCCACACTGAAGCTTTCTTT
CASSQGGAHTEAFF
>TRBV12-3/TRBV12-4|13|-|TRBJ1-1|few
TGTGCCAGCATTGACACCCGGGGGACTGAAGCTTTCTTT
CASIDTRGTEAFF
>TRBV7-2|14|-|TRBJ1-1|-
TGTGCCAGCAGCTTCTTCCAGGGTCTAACTGAAGCTTTCTTT
CASSFFQGLTEAFF
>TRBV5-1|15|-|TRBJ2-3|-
TGCGCCAGCAGCTTGATAGGAGGGCTCACAGATACGCAGTATTTT
CASSLIGGLTDTQYF
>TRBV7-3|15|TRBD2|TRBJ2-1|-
TGTGCCAGCAGCTTAGGGGGAGGGCCGTTTAATGAGCAGTTCTTC
CASSLGGGPFNEQFF
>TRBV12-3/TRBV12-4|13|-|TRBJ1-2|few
TGTGCCAGCAGTTCCTGGGGGCGGGATGGCTACACCTTC
CASSSWGRDGYTF
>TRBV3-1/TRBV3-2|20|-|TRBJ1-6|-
TGTGCCAGCAGCCAATCACCAGGGGCAGTGGGGCTTGGCTATAATTCACCCCTCCACTTT
CASSQSPGAVGLGYNSPLHF
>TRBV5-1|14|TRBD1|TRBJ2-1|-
TGCGCCAGCAGCGGACAGGTCTCCTACAATGAGCAGTTCTTC
CASSGQVSYNEQFF
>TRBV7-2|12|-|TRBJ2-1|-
TGTGCCAGCAGCTTTCTTCACAATGAGCAGTTCTTC
CASSFLHNEQFF
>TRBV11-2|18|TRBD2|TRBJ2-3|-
TGTGCCAGCAGCTCCGCGACTAGCGGGAGAGGCCGAACAGATACGCAGTATTTT
CASSSATSGRGRTDTQYF
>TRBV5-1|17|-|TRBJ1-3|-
TGCGCCAGCAGCTTGGGATCAACAGGCTACTCTGGAAACACCATATATTTT
CASSLGSTGYSGNTIYF
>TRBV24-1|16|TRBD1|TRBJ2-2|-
TGTGCCACCAGTGACCTACCCGGGACAGAGATCGGGGAGCTGTTTTTT
CATSDLPGTEIGELFF
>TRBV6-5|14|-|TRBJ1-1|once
TGTGCCAGCAGTTACGGCCAGGCGAACACTGAAGCTTTCTTT
CASSYGQANTEAFF
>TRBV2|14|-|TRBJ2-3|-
TGTGCCAGCAGTGAAGCAGGAGTTACAGATACGCAGTATTTT
CASSEAGVTDTQYF
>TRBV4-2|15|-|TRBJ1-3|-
TGTGCCAGCAGCCAAGGAGCCATGTCTGGAAACACCATATATTTT
CASSQGAMSGNTIYF
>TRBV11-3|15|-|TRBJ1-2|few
TGTGCCAGCAGCTCGGGAGGACAACTCAACTATGGCTACACCTTC
CASSSGGQLNYGYTF
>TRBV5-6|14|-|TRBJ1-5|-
TGTGCCAGCAGCCTCGGGACAAGCAATCAGCCCCAGCATTTT
CASSLGTSNQPQHF
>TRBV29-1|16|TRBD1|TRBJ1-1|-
TGCAGCGTTGTGACATTAAATAACAGGGGGCTGCATGAAGCTTTCTTT
CSVVTLNNRGLHEAFF
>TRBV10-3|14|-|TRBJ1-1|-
TGTGCCATCAGCGCCGCGGGAGGATTAAGTGAAGCTTTCTTT
CAISAAGGLSEAFF
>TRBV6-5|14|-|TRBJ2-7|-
TGTGCCAGCAGTTACTCAATACAGACCTACGAGCAGTACTTC
CASSYSIQTYEQYF
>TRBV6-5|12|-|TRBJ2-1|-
TGTGCCAGCACTCCAAGGGGGGGGAAGCAGTTCTTC
CASTPRGGKQFF
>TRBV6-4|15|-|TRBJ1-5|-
TGTGCCAGCAGTGACTCAGGAGGCCCAAATCAGCCCCAGCATTTT
CASSDSGGPNQPQHF
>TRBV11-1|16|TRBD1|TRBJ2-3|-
TGTGCCAGCAGCTTAAAGGACAGGGTAGGCACAGATACGCAGTATTTT
CASSLKDRVGTDTQYF
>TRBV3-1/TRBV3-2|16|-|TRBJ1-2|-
TGTGCCAGCAGCCAAAACAGCTATACGGCTAACTATGGCTACACCTTC
CASSQNSYTANYGYTF
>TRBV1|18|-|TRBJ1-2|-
TGCACCAGCAGCCAAGAGGTCATTGGGAGGACAGGGAACTATGGCTACACCTTC
CTSSQEVIGRTGNYGYTF
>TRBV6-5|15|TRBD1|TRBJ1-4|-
TGTGCCAGCACCAAGCCGACAGGGCGGTATGAAAAACTGTTTTTT
CASTKPTGRYEKLFF
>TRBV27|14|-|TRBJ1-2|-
TGTGCCAGCAGTATAAGGAGGCAAGAATATGGCTACACCTTC
CASSIRRQEYGYTF